This TCR beta chain comes out of a study of CD8+ T cells in alopecia areata. Study-level background: Percentage of affected scalp area was the basis on which treated patients' severity was scored.

Extraction of RNA preceded its reverse transcription into cDNA, which served as the sequencing template. Only in-frame clones appear in the TCRdb table, and some are missing; sequencing was by immunoSEQ multiplex PCR. The repertoire holds about 200,000 clones, with roughly two fifths as singletons. The treatment here: oral pan-JAK inhibitor, 5-10 mg twice daily. Looked up from germline, CDR1 is MNHNY and CDR2 is SVGAGI (reference sequence). The CDR3 spans 16 residues. V was pared by 0 bases and J by 4 bases, with 6 bases of the junction left unmatched. This clone was seen many times. The V call is TRBV6-6, the J call TRBJ2-7; 10 bases align to TRBD1. The sample in question was CD4+ T cells sorted from blood, obtained between weeks 30 and 35, from a patient treated with tofacitinib. The TCR originated in a human donor with alopecia areata. CDR3 sequence: CASSYSTGTGVYEQYF. The CDR3 DNA reads TGTGCCAGCAGTTACTCAACCGGGACAGGGGTGTACGAGCAGTACTTC.